What follows are 21 T cell receptor beta chains derived from one specimen sequenced in a study of control samples from healthy donors and cancer patients. This table comes from immunoSEQ multiplex PCR, and its TCRdb copy is limited to in-frame clones, with some not included. The profile shows around 250,000 clones, about four fifths of them singletons. The sample consisted of PBMCs. These receptors all come from a woman aged 55-69 years with lung cancer.

V is TRBV28 and J is TRBJ1-1, with TRBD1 as a possible D gene (5 bases). Germline assignment: CDR1 MDHEN and CDR2 SYDVKM. The CDR3 covers 17 residues. Trimming took 8 bases from V and 6 from J, leaving 28 bases between them. In DNA form, the CDR3 reads TGTGCCAGCCTGGGGGGAGGGCAGGCGGGTTTTAGGGCTGAAGCTTTCTTT. This codes for CASLGGGQAGFRAEAFF.

The chain is built from TRBV7-3 and TRBJ2-2; D is perhaps TRBD1 or TRBD2 (6 bases each). Trimming removed 5 bases from V and 4 bases from J, with 14 bases in between. This CDR3 is built from 15 residues. Germline assignment: CDR1 SGHTA and CDR2 FQGTGA. This CDR3 reads CASSLGGRTTGELFF. The CDR3 DNA sequence: TGTGCCAGCAGCCTGGGGGGCAGAACCACCGGGGAGCTGTTTTTT.

J is TRBJ2-3 and V is TRBV14; no clear D. The germline CDR1 and CDR2 sequences are SGHDN and FVKESK. V lost 5 bases to trimming and J lost 0 bases, with 15 bases between them. The CDR3 loop spans 16 amino acids. CDR3 coding DNA: TGTGCCAGCAGCTCCCGGACGGCTGCTAGCACAGATACGCAGTATTTT. Protein sequence: CASSSRTAASTDTQYF.

CDR3 coding DNA: TGCAGTGCTAGTCGGGTTCGGGGGGGTAGCACAGATACGCAGTATTTT. Translation: CSASRVRGGSTDTQYF. The genes are TRBV20-1 and TRBJ2-3; TRBD2 aligns across 8 bases. J lost 0 bases, V lost 3 bases, and 8 bases had no gene match. Germline CDR1 and CDR2: DFQATT and SNEGSKA (reference sequence). This CDR3 contains 16 residues.

In nucleotides, the CDR3 is TGTGCCAGCAGTCTGGGGACTAGCGGGGGGTCTGATACGCAGTATTTT. This translates into CASSLGTSGGSDTQYF. The chain couples TRBV9 to TRBJ2-3, with 15 bases that match TRBD2. The trim removed 5 bases at V and 6 bases at J, leaving 7 bases unmatched. The CDR3 loop spans 16 amino acids. Germline CDR1 and CDR2: SGDLS and YYNGEE.

The rearrangement uses TRBV5-4 and TRBJ1-1; perhaps TRBD1 as D (6 bases). This CDR3 has 14 amino acids. Germline V CDR1 and CDR2: SGHNT, YYREEE (reference sequence). Trimming shortened V by 6 bases and J by 6 bases, and 18 bases separated the two germline ends. CDR3: CASKPVAEGAEAFF. The CDR3 nucleotides are TGTGCCAGCAAACCCGTAGCAGAGGGGGCTGAAGCTTTCTTT.

The V gene is TRBV12-5, the J gene TRBJ1-2; TRBD1 is a possible D gene (5 bases). Germline CDR1 is LGHNT and CDR2 is FRNRAP. The CDR3 is made up of 13 amino acids. Trimming stripped 6 bases from V and 8 bases from J, with 16 bases between. The DNA for the CDR3 is TGTGCTAGTGGATTTGGCCAGGGACGGGGCTACACCTTC. Translated: CASGFGQGRGYTF.

The V and J genes are TRBV2 and TRBJ2-7, with D uncertain. The ends were cut back, 8 bases at V and 6 bases at J, with 11 bases in the middle. The CDR3 loop spans 11 amino acids. Germline V gene sequence: CDR1 SNHLY, CDR2 FYNNEI. This chain's CDR3 is CASAPASEQYF. The CDR3 DNA reads as TGTGCCAGCGCTCCCGCCTCCGAGCAGTACTTC.

The chain is built from TRBV4-1 and TRBJ2-7, with D tentatively TRBD2 (6 bases). Germline-derived CDR1 and CDR2 are MGHRA and YSYEKL. With 2 bases removed from V and 4 bases from J, the gap between germline ends came to 12 bases. The CDR3 spans 14 residues. In nucleotides, the CDR3 is TGCGCCAGCAGCCAACCCGGGACTCTTTACGAGCAGTACTTC. Its protein product is CASSQPGTLYEQYF.

The table lists this clone with a few counts. The chain recombines TRBV6-5 with TRBJ1-1; D ambiguous. This CDR3 is built from 13 residues. Germline CDR1 reads MNHEY; CDR2 reads SVGAGI. V lost 7 bases, J lost 0 bases, and 9 bases lay in between. CDR3 bases: TGTGCCAGCATCGAGGTTCTGAACACTGAAGCTTTCTTT. It translates to CASIEVLNTEAFF.

The chain employs TRBV4-1 and TRBJ1-6; unclear D gene. V was pared by 1 base and J by 8 bases, with 6 bases between. Germline V lookup: CDR1 MGHRA, CDR2 YSYEKL. The CDR3 is 13 residues long. DNA for the CDR3: TGCGCCAGCAGCCAAGTAAAGGATTCACCCCTCCACTTT. Translating gives CASSQVKDSPLHF.

CDR3 nucleotide sequence: TGTGCCAGCAGCTTGGGATTGGGGTTTACCCCCAGCACTGAAGCTTTCTTT. As protein: CASSLGLGFTPSTEAFF. The chain combines TRBV5-4 with TRBJ1-1; no definite D call. Germline CDR1 reads SGHNT; CDR2 reads YYREEE (reference sequence). The CDR3 consists of 17 residues. Trimming removed 0 bases at V and 4 bases at J, with 19 bases between.

The V and J genes are TRBV5-5 and TRBJ2-7; 9 bases match TRBD1. The ends lost 5 bases at V and 3 bases at J; junction bases unmatched: 6. Germline V gives CDR1 SGHKS, CDR2 YYEKEE (reference sequence). CDR3 size: 14 residues. This CDR3 reads CASSKPGQGYEQYF. DNA of the CDR3: TGTGCCAGCAGTAAACCGGGACAGGGCTACGAGCAGTACTTC. Drawing the rest from reference TRBV5-5 and TRBJ2-7, the complete variable domain is DAGVTQSPTHLIKTRGQQVTLRCSPISGHKSVSWYQQVLGQGPQFIFQYYEKEERGRGNFPDRFSARQFPNYSSELNVNALLLGDSALYLCASSKPGQGYEQYFGPGTRLTVT.

CDR3 protein: CASRGIFSGANVLTF. For the CDR3, the DNA is TGTGCCAGCAGGGGAATATTCAGTGGGGCCAACGTCCTGACTTTC. V and J are TRBV27 and TRBJ2-6; no clear D. The V gene's germline CDR1 is MNHEY and CDR2 SMNVEV (reference sequence). The CDR3 consists of 15 residues. Trimming took 6 bases from V and 3 from J, leaving 12 bases between them.

The count of this clone is one. This chain joins TRBV6-5 and TRBJ1-3, with D possibly TRBD1 on 5 matching bases. The CDR3 length is 15 residues. Trimming removed 7 bases from V and 0 bases from J, with 13 bases in between. Germline V gives CDR1 MNHEY, CDR2 SVGAGI. The CDR3 nucleotides are TGTGCCAGCACCCCGGGGCAGCACTCTGGAAACACCATATATTTT. Amino acid sequence: CASTPGQHSGNTIYF.

The rearrangement uses TRBV28 and TRBJ1-2; D may be TRBD1 (6 bases). Germline V gene sequence: CDR1 MDHEN, CDR2 SYDVKM. Trimming removed 5 bases from V and 4 bases from J, with 26 bases in between. There are 18 residues in the CDR3. DNA for the CDR3: TGTGCCAGCAGTCAAAGGGACCACAGGGTAGAGTTTGGCTATGGCTACACCTTC. Translation gives CASSQRDHRVEFGYGYTF.

This rearrangement joins TRBV9 to TRBJ1-5, with a possible D match to TRBD1 (6 bases). CDR1 SGDLS and CDR2 YYNGEE come from the germline V gene. This CDR3 is built from 15 residues. The V and J ends lost 2 bases and 0 bases respectively, with 9 bases between them. The chain's CDR3 is CASSVGTTSNQPQHF. The CDR3 DNA follows: TGTGCCAGCAGCGTCGGGACAACTAGCAATCAGCCCCAGCATTTT.

The rearrangement joins TRBV15 to TRBJ2-5; TRBD1 might be the D (5 bases). Germline-derived CDR1 and CDR2 are LNHNV and YYDKDF (reference sequence). CDR3 length equals 13 residues. V lost 5 bases, J lost 4 bases, and 11 bases lay in between. CDR3 in DNA: TGTGCCACCAGCCAACGGCAGGGAGAGACCCAGTACTTC. Protein sequence: CATSQRQGETQYF.

V is TRBV13 and J is TRBJ2-5; D may be TRBD1 or TRBD2 (5 bases each). The CDR3 is 14 amino acids. V lost 2 bases and J lost 7, with 14 bases in between. Germline loops: CDR1 PRHDT, CDR2 FYEKMQ (reference sequence). The CDR3 DNA is TGTGCCAGCAGCTTATCCCCCGGGGACGGGACCCAGTACTTC. Protein sequence: CASSLSPGDGTQYF.

The chain recombines TRBV5-1 with TRBJ1-1; 11 positions match TRBD1. The CDR3 extends over 16 amino acids. The V and J ends lost 0 bases and 6 bases, in that order; junction bases with no gene match: 7. Germline lookup yields CDR1 SGHRS and CDR2 YFSETQ. In DNA, the CDR3 is TGCGCCAGCAGCTTGGAGGGGACAGGGGGGACGGCTGAAGCTTTCTTT. Translation: CASSLEGTGGTAEAFF. The variable domain in full, completed from reference TRBV5-1 and TRBJ1-1, reads KAGVTQTPRYLIKTRGQQVTLSCSPISGHRSVSWYQQTPGQGLQFLFEYFSETQRNKGNFPGRFSGRQFSNSRSEMNVSTLELGDSALYLCASSLEGTGGTAEAFFGQGTRLTVV.

This chain connects TRBV5-1 to TRBJ2-7; unclear D gene. Trimming left V 4 bases short and J 0 bases short, with 11 bases between. This CDR3 has 14 amino acids. CDR1 SGHRS and CDR2 YFSETQ come from the germline V gene. The CDR3 DNA follows: TGCGCCAGCAGCCCAAGACCGGGCTCCTACGAGCAGTACTTC. Protein sequence: CASSPRPGSYEQYF.